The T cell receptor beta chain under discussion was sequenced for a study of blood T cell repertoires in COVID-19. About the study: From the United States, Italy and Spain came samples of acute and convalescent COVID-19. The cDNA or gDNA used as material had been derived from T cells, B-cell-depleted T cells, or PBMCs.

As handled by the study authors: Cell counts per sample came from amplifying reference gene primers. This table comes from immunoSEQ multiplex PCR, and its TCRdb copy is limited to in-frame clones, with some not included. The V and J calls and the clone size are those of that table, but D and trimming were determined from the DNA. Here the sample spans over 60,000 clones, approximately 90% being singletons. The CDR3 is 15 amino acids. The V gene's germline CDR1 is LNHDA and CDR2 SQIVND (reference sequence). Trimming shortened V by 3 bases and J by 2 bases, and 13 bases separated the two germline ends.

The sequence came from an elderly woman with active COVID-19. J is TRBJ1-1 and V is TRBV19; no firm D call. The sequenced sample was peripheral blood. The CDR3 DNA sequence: TGTGCCAGTAGTATTTTTGGGGAGAGAAACACTGAAGCTTTCTTT. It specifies CASSIFGERNTEAFF. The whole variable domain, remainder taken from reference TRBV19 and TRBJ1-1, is DGGITQSPKYLFRKEGQNVTLSCEQNLNHDAMYWYRQDPGQGLRLIYYSQIVNDFQKGDIAEGYSVSREKKESFPLTVTSAQKNPTAFYLCASSIFGERNTEAFFGQGTRLTVV.